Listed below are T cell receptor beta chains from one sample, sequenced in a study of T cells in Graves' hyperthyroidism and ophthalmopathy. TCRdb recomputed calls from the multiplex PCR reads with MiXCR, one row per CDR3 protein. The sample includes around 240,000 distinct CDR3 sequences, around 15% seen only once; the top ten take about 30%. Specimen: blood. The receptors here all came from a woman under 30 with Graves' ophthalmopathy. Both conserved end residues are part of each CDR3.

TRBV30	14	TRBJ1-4	CAWTRDRGDEKLFF
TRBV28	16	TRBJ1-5	CASSPKRGEWGQPQHF
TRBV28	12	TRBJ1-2	CASRPGLYGYTF
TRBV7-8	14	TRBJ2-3	CASSLLVYSDTQYF
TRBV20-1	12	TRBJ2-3	CSAPASTDTQYF
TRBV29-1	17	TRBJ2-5	CSVCLIGTSGGIETQYF
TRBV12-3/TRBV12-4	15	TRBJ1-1	CASSPRPPARTEAFF
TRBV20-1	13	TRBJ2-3	CSATGGHTDTQYF
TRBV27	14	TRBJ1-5	CASSDRRSNQPQHF
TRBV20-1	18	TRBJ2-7	CSAYPHDSSTVLPYEQYF
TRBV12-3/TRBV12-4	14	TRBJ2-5	CASRKTGSQETQYF
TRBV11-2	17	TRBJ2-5	CASSLGPLAGDGETQYF
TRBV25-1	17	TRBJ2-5	CASTRAIAGGRQETQYF
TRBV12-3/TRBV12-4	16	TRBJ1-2	CASRPSTTGQNYGYTF
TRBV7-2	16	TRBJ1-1	CASTREMGARNTEAFF
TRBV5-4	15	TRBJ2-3	CASSSPGLASDTQYF
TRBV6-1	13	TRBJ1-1	CASIKGGLTEAFF
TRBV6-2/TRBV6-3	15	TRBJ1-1	CASSYSRQFNTEAFF
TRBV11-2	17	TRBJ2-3	CASSLDLGLAGTDTQYF
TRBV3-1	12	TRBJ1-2	CASSSRHYGYTF
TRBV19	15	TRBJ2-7	CASSLSGGTTYEQYF
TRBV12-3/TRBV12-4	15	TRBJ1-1	CASLTGGSQNTEAFF
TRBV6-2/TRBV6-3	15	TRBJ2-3	CASRLLAGDTDTQYF